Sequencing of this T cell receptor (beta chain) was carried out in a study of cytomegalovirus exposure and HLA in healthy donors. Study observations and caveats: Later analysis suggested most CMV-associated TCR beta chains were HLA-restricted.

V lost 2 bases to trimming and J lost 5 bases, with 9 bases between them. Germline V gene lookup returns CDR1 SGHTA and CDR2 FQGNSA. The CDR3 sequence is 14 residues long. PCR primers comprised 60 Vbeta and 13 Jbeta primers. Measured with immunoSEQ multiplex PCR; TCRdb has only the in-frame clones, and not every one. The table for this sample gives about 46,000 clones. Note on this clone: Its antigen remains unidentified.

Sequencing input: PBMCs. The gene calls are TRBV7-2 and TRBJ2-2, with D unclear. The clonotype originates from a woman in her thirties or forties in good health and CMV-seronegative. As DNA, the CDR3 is TGTGCCAGCAGCTTAAAGGCGGCGACCGGGGAGCTGTTTTTT. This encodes CASSLKAATGELFF.